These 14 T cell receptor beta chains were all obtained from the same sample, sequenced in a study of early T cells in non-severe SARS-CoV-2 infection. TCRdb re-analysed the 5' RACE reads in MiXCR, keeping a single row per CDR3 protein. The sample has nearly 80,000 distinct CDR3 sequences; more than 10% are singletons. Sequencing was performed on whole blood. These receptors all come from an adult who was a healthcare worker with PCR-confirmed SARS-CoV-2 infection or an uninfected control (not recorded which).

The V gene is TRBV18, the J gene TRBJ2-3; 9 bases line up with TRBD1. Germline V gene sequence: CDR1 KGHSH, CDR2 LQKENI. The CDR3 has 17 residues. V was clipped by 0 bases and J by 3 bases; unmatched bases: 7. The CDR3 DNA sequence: TGTGCCAGCTCACCACCTAGGGGACAGGGAGCTACAGATACGCAGTATTTT. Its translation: CASSPPRGQGATDTQYF.

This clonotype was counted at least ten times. In DNA form, the CDR3 reads TGTGCCACCAGCAGGGGACATCAGGGGGTCCCCTCTACCAAAAACATTCAGTACTTC. Its translation is CATSRGHQGVPSTKNIQYF. J is TRBJ2-4 and V is TRBV15, with TRBD1 identical over 7 bases. The CDR3 spans 19 residues. The germline V gene encodes CDR1 LNHNV and CDR2 YYDKDF (reference sequence). V lost 3 bases and J lost 2; bases outside the gene matches: 16.

CDR3 in DNA: TGTGCCAGCAGCTTGGCCGGGACTAGCGGGACATGGAGGGTCAATGAGCAGTTCTTC. The encoded protein is CASSLAGTSGTWRVNEQFF. The chain joins TRBV11-2 to TRBJ2-1; 13 bases are shared with TRBD2. Germline V gives CDR1 SGHAT, CDR2 FQNNGV. CDR3 length equals 19 residues. V lost 3 bases to trimming and J lost 6 bases; unmatched junction nucleotides: 14.

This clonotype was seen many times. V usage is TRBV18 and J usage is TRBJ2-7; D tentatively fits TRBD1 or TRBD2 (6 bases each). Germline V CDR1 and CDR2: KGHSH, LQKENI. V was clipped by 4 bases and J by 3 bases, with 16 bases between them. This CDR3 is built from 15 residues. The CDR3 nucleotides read TGTGCCAGCTCACAAAACCCCGGGGGCAACTACGAGCAGTACTTC. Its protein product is CASSQNPGGNYEQYF.

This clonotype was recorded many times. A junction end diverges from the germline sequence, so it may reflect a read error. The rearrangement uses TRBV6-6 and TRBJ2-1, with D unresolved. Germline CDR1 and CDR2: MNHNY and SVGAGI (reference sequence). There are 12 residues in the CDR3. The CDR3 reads CASSASFNEQFF. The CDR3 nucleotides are TGTGCCAGCAGTGCCTCCTTCAATGAGCAGTTCTTC.

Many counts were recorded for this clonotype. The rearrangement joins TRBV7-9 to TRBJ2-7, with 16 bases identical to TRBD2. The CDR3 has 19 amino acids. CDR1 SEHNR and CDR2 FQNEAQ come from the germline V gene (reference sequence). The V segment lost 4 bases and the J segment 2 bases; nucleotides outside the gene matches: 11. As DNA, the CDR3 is TGTGCCAGCAGCTCCCGCACGGGACTAGCGGGAGGGCGACCCTACGAGCAGTACTTC. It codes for CASSSRTGLAGGRPYEQYF.

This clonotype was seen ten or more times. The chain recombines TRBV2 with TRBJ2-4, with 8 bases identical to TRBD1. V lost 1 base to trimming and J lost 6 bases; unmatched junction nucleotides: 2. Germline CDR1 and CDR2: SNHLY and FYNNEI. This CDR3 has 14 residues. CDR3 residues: CASSEDRGVNIQYF. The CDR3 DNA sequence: TGTGCCAGCAGTGAAGACAGGGGGGTAAACATTCAGTACTTC.

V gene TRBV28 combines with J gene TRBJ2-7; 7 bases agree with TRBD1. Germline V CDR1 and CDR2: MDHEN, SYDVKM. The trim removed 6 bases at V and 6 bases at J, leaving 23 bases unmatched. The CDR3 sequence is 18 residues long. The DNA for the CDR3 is TGTGCCAGCAGCCTCGTAGAGGGGGCCAAATCCCCGTTTGTCGAGCAGTACTTC. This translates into CASSLVEGAKSPFVEQYF.

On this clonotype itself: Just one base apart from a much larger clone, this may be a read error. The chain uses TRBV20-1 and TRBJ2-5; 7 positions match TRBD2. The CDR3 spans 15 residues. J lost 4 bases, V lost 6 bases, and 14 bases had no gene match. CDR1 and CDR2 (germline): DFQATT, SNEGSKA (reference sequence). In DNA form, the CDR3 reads TGCAGTGCGCAATTAGTGGGAGGGCCGGGAGAGACCCAGTACTTC. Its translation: CSAQLVGGPGETQYF.

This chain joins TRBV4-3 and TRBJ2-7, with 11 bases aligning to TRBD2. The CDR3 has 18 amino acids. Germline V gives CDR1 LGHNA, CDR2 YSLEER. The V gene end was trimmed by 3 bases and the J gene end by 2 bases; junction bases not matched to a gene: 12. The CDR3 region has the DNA TGCGCCAGCAGCCAGCCTACCCCCGGGACTAGCGGAACCTACGAGCAGTACTTC. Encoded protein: CASSQPTPGTSGTYEQYF.

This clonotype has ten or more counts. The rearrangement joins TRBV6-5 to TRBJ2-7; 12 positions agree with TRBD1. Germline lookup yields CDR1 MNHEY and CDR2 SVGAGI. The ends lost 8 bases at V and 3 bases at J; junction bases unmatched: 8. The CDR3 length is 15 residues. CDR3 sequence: CASAFGTGGFYEQYF. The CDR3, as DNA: TGTGCCAGCGCATTCGGGACAGGGGGCTTCTACGAGCAGTACTTC.

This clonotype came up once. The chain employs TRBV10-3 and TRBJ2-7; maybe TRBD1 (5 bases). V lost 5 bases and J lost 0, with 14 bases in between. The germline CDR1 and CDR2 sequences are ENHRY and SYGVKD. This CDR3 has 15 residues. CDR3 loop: CAISQTVQNSYEQYF. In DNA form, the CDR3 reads TGTGCCATCAGTCAGACAGTGCAAAACTCCTACGAGCAGTACTTC.

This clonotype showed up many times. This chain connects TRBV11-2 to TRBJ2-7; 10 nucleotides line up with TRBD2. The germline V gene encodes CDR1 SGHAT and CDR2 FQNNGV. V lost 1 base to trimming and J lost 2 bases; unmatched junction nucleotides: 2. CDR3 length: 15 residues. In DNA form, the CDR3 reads TGTGCCAGCAGCTTAGCAACTAGCGGGGCCTACGAGCAGTACTTC. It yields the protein CASSLATSGAYEQYF.

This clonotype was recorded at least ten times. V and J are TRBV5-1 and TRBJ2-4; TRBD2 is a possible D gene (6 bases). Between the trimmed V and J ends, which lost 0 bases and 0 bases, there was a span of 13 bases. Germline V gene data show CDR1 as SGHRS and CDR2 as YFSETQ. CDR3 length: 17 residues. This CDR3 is CASSLVPEGVAKNIQYF. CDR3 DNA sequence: TGCGCCAGCAGCTTGGTCCCGGAGGGCGTAGCCAAAAACATTCAGTACTTC.